This TCR beta chain stems from a study of control samples from healthy donors and cancer patients. Only one count was recorded for this clone. Only in-frame clones appear in the TCRdb table, and some are missing; sequencing was by immunoSEQ multiplex PCR. The sample has 100,000 to 150,000 clones; approximately 90% are singletons. The CDR3 consists of 13 residues. Deletions cut 2 bases from V and 2 bases from J, with 6 bases between. Germline V lookup: CDR1 MNHNS, CDR2 SASEGT. The clonotype comes from a man aged 35-49 years in good health. Sequenced sample: blood. The chain links TRBV6-1 to TRBJ1-1; D call uncertain. The CDR3 nucleotides are TGTGCCAGCAGTGAAAAGGGTAACACTGAAGCTTTCTTT. The encoded protein is CASSEKGNTEAFF.